This T cell receptor beta chain was identified in a study of cytomegalovirus exposure and HLA in healthy donors (TCRdb year 2017). About the investigation overall: An earlier analysis of some 500 of the donors reported about 250 Gb of sequence data and approximately 110 million unique TCR beta sequences from 150 million to 200 million T cells. In addition to the first cohort of approximately 670 subjects, a separate validation cohort of under 150 different subjects was used. To predict cytomegalovirus infection status, the study brought together high-throughput TCR immunosequencing, statistical association of individual TCRs with disease status, and machine learning. The number of donors typed differed by locus, with about 629-640 for A, B, C, DRB1 and DQB1, roughly 520 for DQA1, 606 for DPA1, and some 470 for DPB1. HLA typing covered class I and class II loci at four-digit resolution. Alongside the repertoire data, information on donor age, sex, ethnicity and CMV serostatus was compiled. A later genetic analysis took genome-wide SNP genotypes for about three fifths of the 666 donors and used that subset as a discovery cohort. Roughly 290 gigabases of sequencing data and approximately 91 million unique TCR sequences made up an early release that covered 500 to 700 HLA-typed donors. Every repertoire in the discovery cohort had been generated on one and the same sequencing platform. Among 398 genotyped donors of the cohort, an average of around 220,000 unique TCR beta nucleotide sequences was sequenced per donor, of which about 19% were non-productive. The T cell repertoires of 670 or so subjects were profiled by immunosequencing and related to cytomegalovirus serostatus. The study aimed to test whether cataloging public T cell receptors could reveal signatures of past pathogen exposure. Rather than using new phenotypic data, the later analysis identified candidate immune exposures from TCR beta sequences and from how often those sequences occurred across donors. About five DR-DQ haplotypes were handled as single units for association and clustering because linkage in the cohort was strong. A later analysis re-analyzed previously published TCR beta repertoires from several hundred donors and added high-resolution HLA genotyping to study TCR occurrence patterns. In an earlier analysis of roughly 580 of the donors, high-throughput TCR beta sequencing was used to judge whether each TCR beta V gene segment behaved as functional or pseudogenic. Of the 300 to 500 genotyped donors, roughly 76% were placed in the genetic ancestry cluster associated with self-reported Caucasian donors. Overall study outcomes, separate from this receptor: Because some donors lacked HLA typing at each locus, the association tests relied only on the typed subset. Only TCR beta chains were sequenced in this cohort, and the absence of alpha or paired-chain data limited detectable features. Linkage disequilibrium might explain the correlated functional status among segregating V segments, but an unknown experimental factor could not be ruled out. A later genetic analysis associated a missense DCLRE1C variant with V-gene and J-gene trimming of TCR beta chains, and an independent cohort replicated the association. A few of the identified cytomegalovirus-associated TCR beta chains were confirmed in vitro to be specific for cytomegalovirus antigens. In a later analysis, HLA-associated TCR beta chains were found to be more clonally expanded and to have lower generation probabilities than equally common non-associated chains. Because the 87-base-pair reads could not distinguish some IMGT-functional V segments, including TRBV6-2 and TRBV6-3, those segments were excluded. The classifier was reported to diagnose cytomegalovirus status with high specificity and sensitivity in both the original cohort and the validation cohort. A further reported finding was that TCR beta sequences accurately predicted the HLA-A and HLA-B alleles for most subjects in the first cohort. According to a later analysis, TCR association rates differed among HLA loci, with DRB1 alleles showing the most associated TCRs and HLA-C alleles showing the fewest. While some public TCRs were present in many individuals, most TCR sequences turned up only very rarely across donors. Because counts were too low, approximately 15 rarely observed V segments, including chromosome 9 orphons, were excluded from the earlier analysis of several hundred of the donors. Strong co-occurrence of HLA alleles, especially DR and DQ, made assigning TCR associations to individual alleles difficult. The only immune exposure information available for the cohort was CMV serostatus. A later analysis found that most CMV-associated TCR beta chains appeared HLA-restricted, with HLA associations seemingly driven largely by CMV exposure. Specific HLA alleles were associated with some 15,000 TCR beta sequences at a false discovery rate of 0.05 in a later analysis. The authors suggested that the approach could potentially be generalized to other disease states and immunological phenotypes. Several of the top co-occurrence clusters appeared to be linked to parvovirus B19, influenza, CMV and Epstein-Barr virus, according to a later analysis. The study listed around 160 TCR beta chains as associated with cytomegalovirus. Broadly in line with IMGT annotations, most TCR beta V segments showed up in productive rearrangements about 87% or about 30% of the time in an earlier analysis of 450 to 750 of the donors. A later genetic analysis reported fewer N-insertions in productive TCRs among donors in an Asian-associated ancestry cluster than the roughly 690-donor mean. A group of highly shared sequence variants was considered likely to be a technical artifact of the sequencing pipeline. Roughly uniform sequencing depth across donors was assumed in presence/absence analyses, although this assumption may not hold.

The cohort consisted of hundreds of healthy bone marrow donors. All cohort members were sampled while nominally healthy, although unrecorded immune exposures were likely present. The donor tested CMV seronegative, placing the donor among the roughly 350 seronegative members of the cohort. Every donor gave a peripheral blood sample, and the peripheral blood mononuclear cells from that sample were used for TCR beta sequencing. The Qiagen DNeasy Blood Extraction Kit was used to extract genomic DNA from the blood cell samples. The CDR3, cysteine through phenylalanine, is 14 amino acids long. Only the CDR3 portion is preserved as DNA: 42 bases, with reading frame beginning at the first base. A distance of 14 bases separates the germline ends of V and J, which lose 2 bases and 6 bases respectively. The germline V gene specifies SGHDN as CDR1 and FVKESK as CDR2. Concerning this clone itself: Its antigen remains unidentified. Per-base quality was not reported, and no clone a single base away is much larger than it.

Libraries were made using the immunoSEQ multiplex PCR assay. For the multiplex PCR, a mixture combining 60 forward primers for TCR Vbeta segments and 13 reverse primers for TCR Jbeta segments was used. Amplification of the CDR3 region of rearranged TCR beta genes was performed with a multiplex PCR assay on genomic DNA. The amplified TCR beta libraries were sequenced on the Illumina HiSeq System as 87-base-pair reads. Regarding the original processing steps: A later analysis tallied 75 million to 95 million unique TCR beta chains across the 650 to 750 repertoires, and approximately 9.9 million of those chains were shared by two or more donors. Raw reads were error-corrected and collapsed into unique sequences with a nearest-neighbor algorithm that merged closely related sequences to remove PCR and sequencing errors. V, D and J gene segments were assigned by aligning CDR3 sequences to IMGT reference sequences. For a sequence to be retained, at least a six-nucleotide match to both a V gene segment and a J gene segment was required. Rearrangements were classified as productive when the CDR3 lacked stop codons and remained in frame with V and J, and all other rearrangements were classified as non-productive. CDR3 was defined by IMGT convention, running from the second conserved V-encoded cysteine to the conserved J-encoded phenylalanine. The earlier analysis of a few hundred of the donors excluded any sequence lacking an unambiguous match to a single V gene segment. An earlier analysis of 587 of the donors classified V segments as functional when productive rearrangements were above 56.7% and as segregating when the standard deviation between donors was above 5%. A statistical classification framework was built for diagnosing cytomegalovirus status from the catalog of TCR beta chain sequences. In a later analysis, TCR nucleotide sequences were compared against IMGT/GENE-DB human TR gene sequences so that V and J genes could be assigned. In a later analysis, CDR3 sequences and most-parsimonious VDJ recombination scenarios were assigned using the TCRdist pipeline. In a later analysis, every TCR beta chain was defined by the combination of its CDR3 amino acid sequence and its V-gene family, and reads without a unique V-gene family were dropped. A later analysis removed 592 highly shared, low-generation-probability nucleotide sequences to deal with suspected cross-contamination and a sequencing artifact. For each public chain, a later analysis derived a clonal expansion index from normalized ranks of inferred template counts within each repertoire. In a later analysis, generation probabilities were computed using a VDJ recombination model fitted to out-of-frame rearrangements, and the results were checked against IGoR. A later analysis scored TCR-TCR, TCR-HLA and TCR-CMV co-occurrence with hypergeometric tests, applying a repertoire-size bias correction to TCR pairs. A later analysis estimated false discovery rates by permuting HLA or CMV assignments 20 times. In a later analysis, co-occurring TCRs were grouped using DBSCAN, and TCRdist sequence similarity was added for clustering within HLA-allele-positive subsets. Repertoires with fewer than 30,000 or more than 120,000 public chains were left out of co-occurrence clustering, as were about 5 repertoires with anomalous nucleotide sharing. TCRdb limited this immuneACCESS table to in-frame rearrangements with V and J called. A share of clones is missing; checked studies link under half to unresolved V genes, and the rest is unexplained. V and J calls and clone size follow that table, whereas D and trimming were derived from the DNA. For this sample there are more than 110,000 clones; 78% appear just once. 2.5% to 3% of the sample comes from the top ten.

The specimen sequenced was PBMCs. The clonotype was recovered from a male donor in good health and CMV-seronegative. The V and J genes are TRBV14 and TRBJ2-7; TRBD1 might be the D gene, on 6 matching bases. The CDR3 sequence is CASSQLTGLGEQYF. The sequenced DNA: TGTGCCAGCAGCCAACTAACAGGGCTCGGCGAGCAGTACTTC.